This record covers a single TCR beta chain. Antigen specificity is unknown. Germline values: CDR1 SGHAT, CDR2 FQNNGV. This CDR3 has 14 residues. V was clipped by 4 bases and J by 13 bases; unmatched bases: 11. The data belong to a study of shared clonotypes between healthy human individuals. Study background: Used for every donor were three CD4 naive, three CD4 memory, two CD8 naive and one CD8 memory plate.

The protocol was immunoSEQ multiplex PCR, while the TCRdb copy is restricted to in-frame clones and leaves out a portion. The data hold some 200,000 clones, with about 68% observed a single time. Findings and limits, study-wide: Lower generation probabilities were found for non-shared clonotypes than for those shared by all four donors.

This sequence was found in a man aged 25 to 40 in good health. The sequencing sample was made of memory CD4+ T cells sorted from blood. Subset of the sample: CD45RA-negative fraction. The J gene is TRBJ2-1, the V gene TRBV11-2; TRBD2 aligns across 9 bases. CDR3 protein: CASSSPTSGLTQFF. CDR3 nucleotide sequence: TGTGCCAGCAGCTCCCCGACTAGCGGATTGACCCAGTTCTTC. The complete variable domain, with remaining parts taken from reference TRBV11-2 and TRBJ2-1, reads EAGVAQSPRYKIIEKRQSVAFWCNPISGHATLYWYQQILGQGPKLLIQFQNNGVVDDSQLPKDRFSAERLKGVDSTLKIQPAKLEDSAVYLCASSSPTSGLTQFFGPGTRLTVL.